Described below is a single TCR beta chain sequence and its context. Its antigen is not yet known. No clone much larger than this one lies a single base away; base qualities are absent. This specimen's time point label, interpreted: newly diagnosed, previously untreated cHL patient sample. PBMCs from patients with newly diagnosed, previously untreated classical Hodgkin lymphoma were sequenced as a comparison group for the relapsed/refractory trial patients. Peripheral blood was collected in 8 mL Vacutainer Cell Preparation Tubes, from which PBMCs were isolated by centrifugation and then cryopreserved. The Qiagen DNeasy kit was used to extract genomic DNA from unsorted PBMCs and from the negatively selected CD4+ and CD8+ fractions. TCR beta CDR3 regions were amplified by immunoSEQ multiplex PCR using primers annealing to V and J segments. Amplification bias was minimized using a synthetic immune receptor repertoire, and residual bias was removed computationally after sequencing. In the source study's methods: Custom Python scripts were used to quantify repertoire diversity as the Shannon entropy index. Unsorted, CD4+ and CD8+ repertoires were analyzed separately, except in combined analyses where CD4+ and CD8+ sequences were merged in silico. TCRdb limited this immuneACCESS table to in-frame rearrangements with V and J called. A share of clones is missing; checked studies link under half to unresolved V genes, and the rest is unexplained. The V and J calls and clone size come from that table; D and trimming were worked out from the DNA. This sample lists under 80,000 clones; about 93% were detected once. Roughly 2.6% of the sample goes to the ten largest clones.

This entry is derived from a study of PD-1 blockade in classical Hodgkin lymphoma (TCRdb year 2020). Broadly, across the study: The study used CyTOF and TCR beta sequencing to define a peripheral blood immune signature of response to PD-1 blockade in classical Hodgkin lymphoma.

The CDR3 runs 16 amino acids, cysteine and phenylalanine included. Only the CDR3 DNA is retained, 48 bases long and in frame from the first base. The germline ends are 13 bases apart after V is trimmed by 1 base and J by 1 base. Sequences SEHNR (CDR1) and FQNEAQ (CDR2) are obtained from the germline V gene (reference sequence). Overall results and qualifications from the work: The study covered only a single clinical trial cohort, and the causes of the repertoire differences, possibly disease activity or prior therapy, were still not defined. Baseline TCR diversity was reported to be lower in newly diagnosed patients than in healthy donors, and even lower in relapsed/refractory patients.

What was sequenced was peripheral blood mononuclear cells (PBMCs). The TCR originated in a human donor with classical Hodgkin lymphoma. In this chain, TRBV7-9 is recombined with TRBJ1-1; the D gene is possibly TRBD1, with 5 bases matching. The CDR3: CASSLVWGTQNTEAFF. The DNA is as follows: TGTGCCAGCAGCTTAGTTTGGGGCACCCAGAACACTGAAGCTTTCTTT.